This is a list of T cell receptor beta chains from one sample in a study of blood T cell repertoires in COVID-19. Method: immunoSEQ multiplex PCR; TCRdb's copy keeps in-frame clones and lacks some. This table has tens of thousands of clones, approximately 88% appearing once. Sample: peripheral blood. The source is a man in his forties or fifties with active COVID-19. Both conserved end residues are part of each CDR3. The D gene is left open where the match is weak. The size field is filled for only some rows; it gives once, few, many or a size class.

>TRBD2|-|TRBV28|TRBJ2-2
TGTGCCAGCAGTTTATGGGCTAGCGGGCTAACCGGGGAGCTGTTTTTT
CASSLWASGLTGELFF
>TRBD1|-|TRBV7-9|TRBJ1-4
TGTGCCAGCAGCTCCTTGGGACAGCCAACTAATGAAAAACTGTTTTTT
CASSSLGQPTNEKLFF
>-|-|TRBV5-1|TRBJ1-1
TGCGCCAGCAGCTTGGCCCGGGATCGGGCTTTCTTT
CASSLARDRAFF
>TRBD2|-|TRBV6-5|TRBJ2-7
TGTGCCAGCGGACTAGCGGGCTACGAGCAGTACTTC
CASGLAGYEQYF
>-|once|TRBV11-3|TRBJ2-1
TGTGCCAGCAGCCCCCTTGACAGGGTGGTAAGGACTAGCAATTCCTTTGAGCAGTTCTTC
CASSPLDRVVRTSNSFEQFF
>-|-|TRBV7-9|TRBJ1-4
TGTGCCAGCAGCTTAGGGCAGGGTAATGAAAAACTGTTTTTT
CASSLGQGNEKLFF
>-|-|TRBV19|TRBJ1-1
TGTGCCAGTAGTATAGCTCGGACCCACTACACAGGAGCTTTCTTT
CASSIARTHYTGAFF
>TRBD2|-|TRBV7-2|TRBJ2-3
TGTGCCAGCAGCTTAGGTAGCGGGAGGCCAGATACGCAGTATTTT
CASSLGSGRPDTQYF
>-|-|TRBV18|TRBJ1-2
TGTGCCAGCTCACCGAGGGCCCGCGGTGGCTACACCTTC
CASSPRARGGYTF
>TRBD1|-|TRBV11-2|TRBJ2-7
TGTGCCAGCAGCGCGACAGGGGGTACGGAGCAGTACTTC
CASSATGGTEQYF
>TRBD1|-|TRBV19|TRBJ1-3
TGTGCCAGTCTCCCAGGGGGCGCGAGTGGAAACACCATATATTTT
CASLPGGASGNTIYF
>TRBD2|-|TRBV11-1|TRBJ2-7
TGTGCCAGCAGCCTGGGACTAGCAGGCGAGCAGTACTTC
CASSLGLAGEQYF
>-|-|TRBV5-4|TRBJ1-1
TGTGCCAGCAGCTACCCCGGGAACACTGAAGCTTTCTTT
CASSYPGNTEAFF
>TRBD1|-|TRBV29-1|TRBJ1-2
TGCAGCGTTGAGGAGTCGGCCGGACAGGGGGCGGGGACCTTC
CSVEESAGQGAGTF
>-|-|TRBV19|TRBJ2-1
TGTGCCAGTAAATCAGCAGGGCCCAAGGAGCAGTTCTTC
CASKSAGPKEQFF